The clone carrying this T cell receptor beta chain was found a few times. Germline V CDR1 and CDR2: SGHTA, FQGNSA. This CDR3 spans 15 amino acids. Trimming shortened V by 0 bases and J by 0 bases, and 6 bases separated the two germline ends. TCRdb re-called the RACE reads through MiXCR, storing one row per CDR3 protein. The repertoire includes fewer than 350,000 distinct CDR3 sequences, approximately 8% of them detected once, and roughly 1.2% sits in the top ten. This sample stems from a study of human T cells and chemical hapten exposure. Time point meaning: pre-sensitization, week 0. Treatment specified: therapeutic diphenylcyclopropenone sensitization with weekly scalp DPC.

The source is a man aged 18 to 30 with alopecia areata. Some clones in this sample may be carry-over from other donors' samples. Sequencing was performed on whole blood, taken in connection with sensitization to the hapten diphenylcyclopropenone (DPC). The rearrangement uses TRBV7-2 and TRBJ1-3; D unresolved. CDR3 protein: CASSLAGNSGNTIYF. CDR3 nucleotides: TGTGCCAGCAGCTTAGCGGGGAACTCTGGAAACACCATATATTTT. Drawing the rest from reference TRBV7-2 and TRBJ1-3, the complete variable domain is GAGVSQSPSNKVTEKGKDVELRCDPISGHTALYWYRQSLGQGLEFLIYFQGNSAPDKSGLPSDRFSAERTGGSVSTLTIQRTQQEDSAVYLCASSLAGNSGNTIYFGEGSWLTVV.